The 3 T cell receptor beta chains reported below all come from one sample, sequenced in a study of cytomegalovirus exposure and HLA in healthy donors. A multiplex PCR was run with 60 Vbeta primers and 13 Jbeta primers. Generated by immunoSEQ multiplex PCR, the TCRdb table keeps only in-frame clones and is missing some. The sample contains around 90,000 clones, less than 85% of which appear only once. The sequencing input was PBMCs. The source is a man between 35 and 55 years old in good health and CMV-seropositive.

The J gene is TRBJ2-2, the V gene TRBV9; tentatively, D is TRBD1 (5 bases). The CDR3 runs to 14 residues. In germline, CDR1 is SGDLS, CDR2 YYNGEE. Trimming removed 4 bases at V and 3 bases at J, with 10 bases between. The CDR3 protein is CASSRGSDTGELFF. Written as DNA, the CDR3 is TGTGCCAGCAGCAGGGGCAGCGACACCGGGGAGCTGTTTTTT.

Worth noting for this clone: Different DNA sequences within this sample yield the same CDR3. This sequence joins TRBV1 and TRBJ1-5. TRBV1 is a recognized pseudogene. This CDR3 comprises 15 residues. In nucleotides, the CDR3 is TGCACCAGCAGCCAGACGCCGACTTATAGTCAGCCCCAGCATTTT. It encodes CTSSQTPTYSQPQHF.

This rearrangement joins TRBV6-1 to TRBJ2-1; 8 bases line up with TRBD2. Germline-derived CDR1 and CDR2 are MNHNS and SASEGT. The CDR3 is made up of 13 amino acids. Trimming removed 5 bases from V and 7 bases from J; junction bases left unmatched: 4. The CDR3: CASSTGGPNEQFF. In DNA form, the CDR3 reads TGTGCCAGCAGTACGGGGGGGCCGAATGAGCAGTTCTTC.